The clone carrying this T cell receptor beta chain has ten or more counts. TCRdb reprocessed the 5' RACE reads with MiXCR, giving one entry per CDR3 protein. The table records some 21,000 distinct CDR3 sequences, about 3% of them present only once. Noted time point: sample taken at primary tumor resection. Patients with untreated early-stage non-small cell lung cancer, numbering around 72, were the donors. Unsorted whole RNA from tumor, nontumor lung or frozen PBMC underwent sequencing. Germline CDR1 DFQATT, CDR2 SNEGSKA (reference sequence). CDR3 length: 15 amino acids. V lost 0 bases, J lost 3 bases, and 15 bases lay in between. The sample comes from a study of spatial heterogeneity in lung cancer.

Sequenced material: PBMCs, taken at surgery. The source is a female donor with early-stage non-small cell lung cancer. The rearrangement uses TRBV20-1 and TRBJ2-7; D not certain. Here the CDR3 DNA reads TGCAGTGCTAGAGATGTGGTCATCCCCCTCTACGAGCAGTACTTC. It yields the protein CSARDVVIPLYEQYF.